This T cell receptor beta chain was sequenced in a study of OX40 agonist ivuxolimab in advanced cancers. Study-wide context: The study gave patients intravenous ivuxolimab at 0.01 to 10 mg/kg every 2 weeks. Whole-study findings and limits: Expansion of clones was among the lowest in partial responders at 0.1-3.0 mg/kg. On average, CD8+ T cells had more expanded clones than CD4+.

Worth noting for this clone: Its antigen is unidentified.

Germline trimming cut 0 bases from V and 6 bases from J; bases unmatched to any gene: 3. Germline-derived CDR1 and CDR2 are SGDLS and YYNGEE. This CDR3 has 15 amino acids. Some clones are missing from TCRdb's copy, which holds only in-frame ones; the method was immunoSEQ multiplex PCR. This table has about 18,000 clones, about 80% appearing once. The material was CD4+ or CD8+ T cells sorted from blood, obtained in a trial of the OX40 agonist ivuxolimab. The clonotype originates from an adult with an advanced solid tumor such as melanoma, head and neck, liver or kidney cancer. This chain uses TRBV9 with TRBJ1-5; 10 bases agree with TRBD1. CDR3: CASSVGTGGSQPQHF. CDR3 coding DNA: TGTGCCAGCAGCGTAGGGACAGGGGGTAGTCAGCCCCAGCATTTT.